The clone carrying this T cell receptor beta chain was observed a handful of times. Molecular barcoding with unique molecular identifiers was used for the TCRbeta library. Each CDR3 protein gets one entry after TCRdb re-called the PCR reads with MiXCR. The data show roughly 570,000 distinct CDR3 sequences, with 25% to 30% seen just once and under 45% held by the top ten. The sample belongs to a study of T-cell reconstitution after alpha-beta-depleted transplantation in children. With 4 bases clipped from V and 2 bases from J, the junction kept 10 bases outside the gene matches. The CDR3 is 16 amino acids. Germline CDR1 is ENHRY and CDR2 is SYGVKD.

The sample in question was PBMCs, obtained before TCRalphabeta/CD19-depleted stem cell transplant. The sequence was collected from a boy under two years old with Wiskott-Aldrich syndrome, due to receive a stem cell transplant. V usage is TRBV10-3 and J usage is TRBJ1-2; 7 bases align to TRBD1. As DNA, the CDR3 is TGTGCCATCAGTGGTACGAGACAGGGATCCAACTATGGCTACACCTTC. It is translated as CAISGTRQGSNYGYTF.